This T cell receptor (beta chain) was retrieved from a study of cytomegalovirus exposure and HLA in healthy donors. Germline V gene lookup returns CDR1 LGHNA and CDR2 YNFKEQ. V was clipped by 3 bases and J by 4 bases, with 16 bases between them. The CDR3 loop spans 15 amino acids. PCR involved 60 Vbeta and 13 Jbeta primers. Profiled with immunoSEQ multiplex PCR; TCRdb holds only in-frame clones, not every one. In the table there are about 190,000 clones, around 75% of which are singletons. Sequencing was done on a sample of PBMCs. The receptor comes from a woman aged 25 to 39 in good health and CMV-seropositive. The rearrangement uses TRBV4-2 and TRBJ2-7; D possibly corresponds to TRBD1 (6 bases). Here the CDR3 reads CASSQEPGQGYEQYF. The CDR3 nucleotides are TGTGCCAGCAGCCAGGAGCCGGGCCAGGGGTACGAGCAGTACTTC.